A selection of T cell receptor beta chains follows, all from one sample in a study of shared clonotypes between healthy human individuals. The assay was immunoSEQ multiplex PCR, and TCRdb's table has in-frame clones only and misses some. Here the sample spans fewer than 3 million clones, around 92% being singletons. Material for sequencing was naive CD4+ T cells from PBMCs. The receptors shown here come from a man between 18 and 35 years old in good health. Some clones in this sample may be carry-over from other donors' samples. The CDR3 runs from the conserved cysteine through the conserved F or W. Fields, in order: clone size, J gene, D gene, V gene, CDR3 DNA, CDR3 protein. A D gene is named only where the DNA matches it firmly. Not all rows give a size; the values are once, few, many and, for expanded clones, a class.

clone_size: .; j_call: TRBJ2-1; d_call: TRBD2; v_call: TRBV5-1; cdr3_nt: TGCGCCAGCAGCTTGGGTGGACTAGCGGGAGTAGGGAATGAGCAGTTCTTC; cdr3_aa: CASSLGGLAGVGNEQFF
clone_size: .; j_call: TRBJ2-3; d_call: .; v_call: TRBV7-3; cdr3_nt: TGTGCCAGCAGCTATAGGGGCACAGATACGCAGTATTTT; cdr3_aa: CASSYRGTDTQYF
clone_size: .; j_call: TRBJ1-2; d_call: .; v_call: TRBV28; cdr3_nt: TGTGCCAGCCGCACAGGGCCTAACTATGGCTACACCTTC; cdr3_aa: CASRTGPNYGYTF
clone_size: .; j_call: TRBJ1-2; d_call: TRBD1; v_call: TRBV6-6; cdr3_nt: TGTGCCAGCAGTTCACAAGGACAGGCGAACTATGGCTACACCTTC; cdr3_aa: CASSSQGQANYGYTF
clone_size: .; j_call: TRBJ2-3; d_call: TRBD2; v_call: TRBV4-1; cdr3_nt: TGCGCCAGCAGCCAAGCGGGCGGGAGGGGGACAGATACGCAGTATTTT; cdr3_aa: CASSQAGGRGTDTQYF
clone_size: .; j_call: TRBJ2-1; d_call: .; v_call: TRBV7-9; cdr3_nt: TGTGCCAGCAGCTTAGCGCGTATGGGGAATGAGCAGTTCTTC; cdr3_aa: CASSLARMGNEQFF
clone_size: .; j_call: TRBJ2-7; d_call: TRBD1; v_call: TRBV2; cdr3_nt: TGTGCCAGCACCGGGACAGACATCACAGGGGCCTACGAGCAGTACTTC; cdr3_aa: CASTGTDITGAYEQYF
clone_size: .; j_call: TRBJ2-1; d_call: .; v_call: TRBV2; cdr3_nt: TGTGCCAGCAGCTCCCTGCGGGCGAGCTCCTACAATGAGCAGTTCTTC; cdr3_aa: CASSSLRASSYNEQFF
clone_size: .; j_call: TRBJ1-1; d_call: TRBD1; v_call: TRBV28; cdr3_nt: TGTGCCAGCAGGCGACAGGGGGCGCGGGACACTGAAGCTTTCTTT; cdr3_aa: CASRRQGARDTEAFF
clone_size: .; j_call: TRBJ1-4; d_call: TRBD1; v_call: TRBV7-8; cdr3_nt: TGTGCCAGCAGTCGACCGACAGGGCTCGTCGAAAAACTGTTTTTT; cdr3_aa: CASSRPTGLVEKLFF
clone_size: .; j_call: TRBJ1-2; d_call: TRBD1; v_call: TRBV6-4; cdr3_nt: TGTGCCAGCAGTGACTCCGGGACAGGGGGCTTTTCCGGCTACACCTTC; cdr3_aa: CASSDSGTGGFSGYTF
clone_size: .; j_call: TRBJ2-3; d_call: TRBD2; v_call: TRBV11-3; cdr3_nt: TGTGCCAGCAGCTTAGAGGGCGGGAGAGCGGATACGCAGTATTTT; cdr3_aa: CASSLEGGRADTQYF
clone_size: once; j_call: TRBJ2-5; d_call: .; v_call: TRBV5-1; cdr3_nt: TGCGCCAGCAGCCGGGAAGAGACCCAGTACTTC; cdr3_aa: CASSREETQYF
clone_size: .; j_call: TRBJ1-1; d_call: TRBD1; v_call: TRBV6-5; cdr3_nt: TGTGCCAGCAGTGGGACAGCTAACACTGAAGCTTTCTTT; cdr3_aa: CASSGTANTEAFF
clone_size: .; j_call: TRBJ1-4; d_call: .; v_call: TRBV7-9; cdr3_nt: TGTGCCAGCAGCGTCGCAGGGGCAACTAATGAAAAACTGTTTTTT; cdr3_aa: CASSVAGATNEKLFF
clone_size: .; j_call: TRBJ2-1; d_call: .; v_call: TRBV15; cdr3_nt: TGTGCCACCAGCAGAGAGTTTAGCGGAGTGAACTACAATGAGCAGTTCTTC; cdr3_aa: CATSREFSGVNYNEQFF
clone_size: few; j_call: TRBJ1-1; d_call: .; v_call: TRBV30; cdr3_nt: TGTGCCTGGGGAGGTGGGACTGAAGCTTTCTTT; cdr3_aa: CAWGGGTEAFF
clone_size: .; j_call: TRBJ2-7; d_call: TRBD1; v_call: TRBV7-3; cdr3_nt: TGTGCCAGCAGCCTCCGGGCAGGGGGACGCTACGAGCAGTACTTC; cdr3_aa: CASSLRAGGRYEQYF